This is a list of T cell receptor beta chains from one sample in a study of T cells in Graves' hyperthyroidism and ophthalmopathy. Via MiXCR, TCRdb re-called the multiplex PCR reads, giving one row per CDR3 protein. This sample has about 200,000 distinct CDR3 sequences; around 20% occur once, and the top ten carry around 47%. The material sequenced was blood. The receptors here all came from a man aged 35 to 55 with Graves' hyperthyroidism. The CDR3 runs from the conserved cysteine through the conserved F or W. Each record gives: clone size, V gene, D gene, J gene, CDR3 DNA, CDR3 protein. The D gene is left open where the match is weak. Rows give clone size only sometimes, using once, few, many, or a class for an expanded clone.

clone_size: few
v_call: TRBV27
d_call: TRBD1
j_call: TRBJ1-5
cdr3_nt: TGTGCCAGCAGTTTATCACAGGGGGGCAATCAGCCCCAGCATTTT
cdr3_aa: CASSLSQGGNQPQHF

clone_size: many
v_call: TRBV2
d_call: TRBD1
j_call: TRBJ2-3
cdr3_nt: TGTGCCAGCAGTGAACTGGGACAGGGGACAGATACGCAGTATTTT
cdr3_aa: CASSELGQGTDTQYF

clone_size: many
v_call: TRBV27
d_call: .
j_call: TRBJ2-3
cdr3_nt: TGTGCCAGCAGTTTGATGGGACGGATATCCACAAATACGCAGTATTTT
cdr3_aa: CASSLMGRISTNTQYF

clone_size: many
v_call: TRBV5-1
d_call: .
j_call: TRBJ2-5
cdr3_nt: TGCGCCAGCAGCTCGCTAGGAGAAGAGACCCAGTACTTC
cdr3_aa: CASSSLGEETQYF

clone_size: .
v_call: TRBV11-2
d_call: TRBD1
j_call: TRBJ2-7
cdr3_nt: TGTGCCAGCAGTTTAACCCGGGACAGTGTCCACGAGCAGTACTTC
cdr3_aa: CASSLTRDSVHEQYF

clone_size: many
v_call: TRBV7-2
d_call: TRBD2
j_call: TRBJ2-7
cdr3_nt: TGTGCCAGCAGCTTGTTGAGGCGGGGGGCCTACGAGCAGTACTTC
cdr3_aa: CASSLLRRGAYEQYF

clone_size: medium-sized
v_call: TRBV28
d_call: TRBD1
j_call: TRBJ1-2
cdr3_nt: TGTGCCAGCAGTTCTGACAGGGGTGGATACGGCTACACCTTC
cdr3_aa: CASSSDRGGYGYTF

clone_size: many
v_call: TRBV2
d_call: TRBD1
j_call: TRBJ2-7
cdr3_nt: TGTGCCAGCAGTTCCATGGGACAGGTTAACATTCTTCGGTGGGAGCAGTACTTC
cdr3_aa: CASSSMGQVNILRWEQYF

clone_size: .
v_call: TRBV4-3
d_call: .
j_call: TRBJ1-6
cdr3_nt: TGCGCCAGCAGCCAAGATGGGGACTCCTCGGTGGATTCACCCCTCCACTTT
cdr3_aa: CASSQDGDSSVDSPLHF

clone_size: .
v_call: TRBV18
d_call: .
j_call: TRBJ2-5
cdr3_nt: TGTGCCGGCTCACCACCCGCAGGGGAGACCCAGTACTTC
cdr3_aa: CAGSPPAGETQYF

clone_size: .
v_call: TRBV20-1
d_call: TRBD2
j_call: TRBJ2-1
cdr3_nt: TGCAGTGCCCCCTGGCTAGCGGGGGGGAATGAGCAGTTCTTC
cdr3_aa: CSAPWLAGGNEQFF

clone_size: many
v_call: TRBV6-1
d_call: TRBD1
j_call: TRBJ1-6
cdr3_nt: TGTGCCAGCAGTCGGACAGGGCGAGTTTCACCCCTCCACTTT
cdr3_aa: CASSRTGRVSPLHF

clone_size: .
v_call: TRBV7-7
d_call: TRBD1
j_call: TRBJ2-5
cdr3_nt: TGTGCCAGCAGGGTTACAGGGGAAGAGACCCAGTACTTC
cdr3_aa: CASRVTGEETQYF

clone_size: .
v_call: TRBV6-1
d_call: TRBD1
j_call: TRBJ1-4
cdr3_nt: TGTGCCAGCAGACCGACAGGGGTGAATAAAAAACTGTTTTTT
cdr3_aa: CASRPTGVNKKLFF

clone_size: many
v_call: TRBV2
d_call: TRBD1
j_call: TRBJ2-1
cdr3_nt: TGTGCCAGCACATCGACAGGGGGGGACAATGAGCAGTTCTTC
cdr3_aa: CASTSTGGDNEQFF

clone_size: many
v_call: TRBV6-2/TRBV6-3
d_call: TRBD2
j_call: TRBJ2-3
cdr3_nt: TGTGCCAGCAGAACCGGGACTAGCGCTGATACGCAGTATTTT
cdr3_aa: CASRTGTSADTQYF

clone_size: .
v_call: TRBV6-2/TRBV6-3
d_call: .
j_call: TRBJ2-2
cdr3_nt: TGTGCCAGCAGTTATAGGGGCCCGGGCACCGGGGAGCTGTTTTTT
cdr3_aa: CASSYRGPGTGELFF

clone_size: many
v_call: TRBV7-8
d_call: .
j_call: TRBJ2-7
cdr3_nt: TGTGCCAGCAGCGGCCGGACACCCCGTCTTAAGGAGCAGTACTTC
cdr3_aa: CASSGRTPRLKEQYF

clone_size: few
v_call: TRBV6-4
d_call: TRBD1
j_call: TRBJ1-5
cdr3_nt: TGTGCCAGCAGTGATGGGACAGGGGGTGCCCAGCATTTT
cdr3_aa: CASSDGTGGAQHF

clone_size: .
v_call: TRBV6-5
d_call: .
j_call: TRBJ2-5
cdr3_nt: TGTGCCAGCAGTTATTCTAGCTATCGGACAGTAGAAGAGACCCAGTACTTC
cdr3_aa: CASSYSSYRTVEETQYF

clone_size: many
v_call: TRBV5-1
d_call: .
j_call: TRBJ2-7
cdr3_nt: TGCGCCAGCAGCTTGATTCCGGGACAACGAAACGAGCAGTACTTC
cdr3_aa: CASSLIPGQRNEQYF

clone_size: .
v_call: TRBV7-2
d_call: TRBD2
j_call: TRBJ2-3
cdr3_nt: TGTGCCAGCAGCTTAGCGGCGGGAGGAGCAGATACGCAGTATTTT
cdr3_aa: CASSLAAGGADTQYF

clone_size: many
v_call: TRBV30
d_call: .
j_call: TRBJ2-5
cdr3_nt: TGTGCCTGGAGCCAAGACAGGCGGGAGACCCAGTACTTC
cdr3_aa: CAWSQDRRETQYF

clone_size: few
v_call: TRBV20-1
d_call: .
j_call: TRBJ2-1
cdr3_nt: TGCAGTGCTAGAGGACCCCGGGGGCGCGGTGAGCAGTTCTTC
cdr3_aa: CSARGPRGRGEQFF

clone_size: few
v_call: TRBV29-1
d_call: .
j_call: TRBJ2-1
cdr3_nt: TGCAGCGTTGGGGCAGGGAGTAATGAGCAGTTCTTC
cdr3_aa: CSVGAGSNEQFF

clone_size: many
v_call: TRBV5-1
d_call: .
j_call: TRBJ2-3
cdr3_nt: TGCGCCAGCAGCGCGGAGGGCACAAGGGGCTCAGATACGCAGTATTTT
cdr3_aa: CASSAEGTRGSDTQYF

clone_size: many
v_call: TRBV28
d_call: .
j_call: TRBJ1-5
cdr3_nt: TGTGCCAGCAGTTCTTTCCGACAGGCGAGCAATCAGCCCCAGCATTTT
cdr3_aa: CASSSFRQASNQPQHF

clone_size: many
v_call: TRBV30
d_call: .
j_call: TRBJ1-5
cdr3_nt: TGTGCCTGGAGTATACAGGACAATCAGCCCCAGCATTTT
cdr3_aa: CAWSIQDNQPQHF

clone_size: .
v_call: TRBV7-9
d_call: .
j_call: TRBJ1-2
cdr3_nt: TGTGCCAGCAGCCCTCAAGATCTACATGGCTACACCTTC
cdr3_aa: CASSPQDLHGYTF